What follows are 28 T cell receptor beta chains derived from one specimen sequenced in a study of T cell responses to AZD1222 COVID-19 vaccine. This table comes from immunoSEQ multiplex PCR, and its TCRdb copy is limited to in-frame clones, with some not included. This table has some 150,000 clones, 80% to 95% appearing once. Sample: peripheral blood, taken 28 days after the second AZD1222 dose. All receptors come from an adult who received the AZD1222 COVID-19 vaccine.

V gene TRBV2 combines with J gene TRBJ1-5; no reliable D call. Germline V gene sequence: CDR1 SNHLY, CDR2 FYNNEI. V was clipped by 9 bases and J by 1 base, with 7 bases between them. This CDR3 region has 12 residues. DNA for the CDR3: TGTGCCAGTCAGGCGAGCAATCAGCCCCAGCATTTT. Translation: CASQASNQPQHF. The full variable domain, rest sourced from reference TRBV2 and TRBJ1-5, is EPEVTQTPSHQVTQMGQEVILRCVPISNHLYFYWYRQILGQKVEFLVSFYNNEISEKSEIFDDQFSVERPDGSNFTLKIRSTKLEDSAMYFCASQASNQPQHFGDGTRLSIL.

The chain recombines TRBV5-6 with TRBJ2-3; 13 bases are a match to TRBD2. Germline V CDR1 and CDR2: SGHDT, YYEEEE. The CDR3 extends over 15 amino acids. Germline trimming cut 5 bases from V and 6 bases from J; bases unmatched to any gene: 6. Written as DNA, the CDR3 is TGTGCCAGCAGTTCTGGGACTAGCGGGACTGATACGCAGTATTTT. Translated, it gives CASSSGTSGTDTQYF.

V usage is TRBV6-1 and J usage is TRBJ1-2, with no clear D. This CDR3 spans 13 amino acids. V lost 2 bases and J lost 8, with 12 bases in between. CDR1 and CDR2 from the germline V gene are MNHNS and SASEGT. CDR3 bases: TGTGCCAGCAGTGAACGAGGACCAAGGGGCTACACCTTC. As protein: CASSERGPRGYTF.

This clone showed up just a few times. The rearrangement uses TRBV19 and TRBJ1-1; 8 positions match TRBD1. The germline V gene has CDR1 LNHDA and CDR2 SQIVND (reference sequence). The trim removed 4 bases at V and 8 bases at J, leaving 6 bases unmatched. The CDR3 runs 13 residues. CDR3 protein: CASSTERDREAFF. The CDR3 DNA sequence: TGTGCCAGTAGTACCGAGCGGGACAGGGAAGCTTTCTTT. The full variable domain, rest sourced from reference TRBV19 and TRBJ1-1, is DGGITQSPKYLFRKEGQNVTLSCEQNLNHDAMYWYRQDPGQGLRLIYYSQIVNDFQKGDIAEGYSVSREKKESFPLTVTSAQKNPTAFYLCASSTERDREAFFGQGTRLTVV.

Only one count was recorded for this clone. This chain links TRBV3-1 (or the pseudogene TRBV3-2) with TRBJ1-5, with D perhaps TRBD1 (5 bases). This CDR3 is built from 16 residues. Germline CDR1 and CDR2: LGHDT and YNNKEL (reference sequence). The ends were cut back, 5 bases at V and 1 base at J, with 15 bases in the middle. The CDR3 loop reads CASSESQGLSNQPQHF. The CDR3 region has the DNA TGTGCCAGCAGCGAAAGCCAGGGTCTGAGCAATCAGCCCCAGCATTTT.

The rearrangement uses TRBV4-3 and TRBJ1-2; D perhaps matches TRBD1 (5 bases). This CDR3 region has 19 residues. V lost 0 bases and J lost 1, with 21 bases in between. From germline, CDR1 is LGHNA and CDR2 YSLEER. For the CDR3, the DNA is TGCGCCAGCAGCCAAGATATGTGGGGGAAGGCGCTAGTTAACTATGGCTACACCTTC. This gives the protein CASSQDMWGKALVNYGYTF.

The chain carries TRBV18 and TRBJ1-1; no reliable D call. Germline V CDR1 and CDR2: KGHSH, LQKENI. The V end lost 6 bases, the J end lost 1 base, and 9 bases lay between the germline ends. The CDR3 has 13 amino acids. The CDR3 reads CASSPNSNTEAFF. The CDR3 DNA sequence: TGTGCCAGCTCCCCCAATTCGAACACTGAAGCTTTCTTT.

CDR3 DNA sequence: TGCGCCAGCAGCCAAGAAGTGGGGGAACAAGAGACCCAGTACTTC. This sequence encodes CASSQEVGEQETQYF. The genes are TRBV4-3 and TRBJ2-5; D may match TRBD1 or TRBD2 (5 bases each). Germline V lookup: CDR1 LGHNA, CDR2 YSLEER. The CDR3 covers 15 residues. The germline V and J ends were trimmed by 0 bases and 2 bases, with 10 bases remaining between them.

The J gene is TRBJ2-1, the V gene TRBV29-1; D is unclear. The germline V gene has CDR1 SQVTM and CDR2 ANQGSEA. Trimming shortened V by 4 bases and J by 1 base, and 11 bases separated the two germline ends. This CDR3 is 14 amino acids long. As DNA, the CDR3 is TGCAGCGTTGTGAAAGGGAATTCCTACAATGAGCAGTTCTTC. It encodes CSVVKGNSYNEQFF.

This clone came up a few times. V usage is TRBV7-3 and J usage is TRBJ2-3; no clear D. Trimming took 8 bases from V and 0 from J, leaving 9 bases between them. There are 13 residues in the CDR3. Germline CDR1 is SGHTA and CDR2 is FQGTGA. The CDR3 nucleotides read TGTGCCAGCTCCAGCTGGAGCACAGATACGCAGTATTTT. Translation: CASSSWSTDTQYF.

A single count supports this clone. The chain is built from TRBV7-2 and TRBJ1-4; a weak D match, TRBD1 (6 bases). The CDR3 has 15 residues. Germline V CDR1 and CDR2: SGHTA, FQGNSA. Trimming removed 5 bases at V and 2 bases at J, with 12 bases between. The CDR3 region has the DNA TGTGCCAGCAGCAAACAGGGCGGCACTAATGAAAAACTGTTTTTT. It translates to CASSKQGGTNEKLFF.

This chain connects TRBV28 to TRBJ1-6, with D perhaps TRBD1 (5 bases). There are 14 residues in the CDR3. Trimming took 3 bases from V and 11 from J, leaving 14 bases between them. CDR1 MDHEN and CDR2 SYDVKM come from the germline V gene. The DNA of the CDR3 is TGTGCCAGCAGTTTTCGGACATATCCTACACCCCTCCACTTT. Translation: CASSFRTYPTPLHF.

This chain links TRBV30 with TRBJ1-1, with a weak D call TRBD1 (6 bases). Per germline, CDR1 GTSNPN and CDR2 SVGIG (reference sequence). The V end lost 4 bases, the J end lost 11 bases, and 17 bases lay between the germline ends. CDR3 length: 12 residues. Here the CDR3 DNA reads TGTGCCTGGACTATTGTCAGGGGCCGCGCTTTCTTT. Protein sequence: CAWTIVRGRAFF. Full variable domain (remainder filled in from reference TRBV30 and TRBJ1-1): SQTIHQWPATLVQPVGSPLSLECTVEGTSNPNLYWYRQAAGRGLQLLFYSVGIGQISSEVPQNLSASRPQDRQFILSSKKLLLSDSGFYLCAWTIVRGRAFFGQGTRLTVV.

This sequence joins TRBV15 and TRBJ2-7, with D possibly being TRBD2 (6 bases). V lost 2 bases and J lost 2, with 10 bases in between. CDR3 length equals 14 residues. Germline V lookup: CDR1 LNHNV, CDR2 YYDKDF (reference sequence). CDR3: CATSRIGSTYEQYF. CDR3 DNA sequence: TGTGCCACCAGCAGAATCGGGAGTACCTACGAGCAGTACTTC. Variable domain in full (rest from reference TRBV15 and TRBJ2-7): DAMVIQNPRYQVTQFGKPVTLSCSQTLNHNVMYWYQQKSSQAPKLLFHYYDKDFNNEADTPDNFQSRRPNTSFCFLDIRSPGLGDTAMYLCATSRIGSTYEQYFGPGTRLTVT.

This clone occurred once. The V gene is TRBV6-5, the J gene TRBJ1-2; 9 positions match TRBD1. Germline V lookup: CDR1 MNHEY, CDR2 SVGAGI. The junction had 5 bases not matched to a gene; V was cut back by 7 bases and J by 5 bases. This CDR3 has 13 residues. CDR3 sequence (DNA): TGTGCCAGCACACAGGGGGCCCATTATGGCTACACCTTC. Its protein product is CASTQGAHYGYTF.

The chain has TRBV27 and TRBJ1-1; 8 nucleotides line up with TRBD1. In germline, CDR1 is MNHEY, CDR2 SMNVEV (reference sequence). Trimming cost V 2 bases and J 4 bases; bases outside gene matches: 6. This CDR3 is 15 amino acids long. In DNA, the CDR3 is TGTGCCAGCAGTTTACAGGGGGCTTTTAGCACTGAAGCTTTCTTT. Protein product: CASSLQGAFSTEAFF.

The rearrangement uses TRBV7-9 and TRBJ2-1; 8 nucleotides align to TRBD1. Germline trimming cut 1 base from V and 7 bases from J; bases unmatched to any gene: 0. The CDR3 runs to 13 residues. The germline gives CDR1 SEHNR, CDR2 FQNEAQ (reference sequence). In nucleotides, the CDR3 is TGTGCCAGCAGCTTAGGGACAGGGAATGAGCAGTTCTTC. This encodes CASSLGTGNEQFF.

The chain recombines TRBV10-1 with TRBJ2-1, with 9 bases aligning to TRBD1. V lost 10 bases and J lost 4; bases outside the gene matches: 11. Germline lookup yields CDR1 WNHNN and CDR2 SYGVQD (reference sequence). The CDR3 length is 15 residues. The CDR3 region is CATYNGTGRYNEQFF. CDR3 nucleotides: TGCGCCACTTATAACGGGACAGGGCGATACAATGAGCAGTTCTTC.

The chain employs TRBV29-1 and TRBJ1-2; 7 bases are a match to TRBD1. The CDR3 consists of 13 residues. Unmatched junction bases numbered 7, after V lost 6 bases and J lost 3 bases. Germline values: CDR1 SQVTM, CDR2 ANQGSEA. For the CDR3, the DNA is TGCAGCGTCGGACAGGAGTCCCACTATGGCTACACCTTC. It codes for CSVGQESHYGYTF.

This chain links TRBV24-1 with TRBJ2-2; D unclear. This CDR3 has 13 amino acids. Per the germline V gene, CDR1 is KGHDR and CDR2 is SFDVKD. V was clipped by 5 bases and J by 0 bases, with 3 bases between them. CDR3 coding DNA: TGTGCCACCAGTGTTACGAACACCGGGGAGCTGTTTTTT. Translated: CATSVTNTGELFF.

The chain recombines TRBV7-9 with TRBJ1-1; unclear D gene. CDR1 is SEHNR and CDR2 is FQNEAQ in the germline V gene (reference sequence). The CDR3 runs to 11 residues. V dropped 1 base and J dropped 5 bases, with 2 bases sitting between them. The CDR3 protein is CASSLGTEAFF. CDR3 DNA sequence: TGTGCCAGCAGCTTAGGAACTGAAGCTTTCTTT.

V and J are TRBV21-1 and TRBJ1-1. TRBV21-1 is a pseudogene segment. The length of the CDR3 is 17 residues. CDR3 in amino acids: CASSKIGTYPLNTEAFF. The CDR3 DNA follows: TGTGCCAGCAGCAAAATAGGCACCTATCCCTTGAACACTGAAGCTTTCTTT.

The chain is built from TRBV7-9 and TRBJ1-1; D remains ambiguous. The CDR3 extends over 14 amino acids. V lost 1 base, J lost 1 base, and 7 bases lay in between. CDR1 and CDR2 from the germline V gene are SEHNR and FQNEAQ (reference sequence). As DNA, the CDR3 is TGTGCCAGCAGCTTAGTTCCAGGGAACACTGAAGCTTTCTTT. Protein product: CASSLVPGNTEAFF.

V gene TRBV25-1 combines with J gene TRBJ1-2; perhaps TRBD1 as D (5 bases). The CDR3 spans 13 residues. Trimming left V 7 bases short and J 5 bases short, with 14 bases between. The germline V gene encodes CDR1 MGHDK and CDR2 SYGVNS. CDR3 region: CASKGNQVYGYTF. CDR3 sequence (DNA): TGTGCCAGCAAGGGGAACCAGGTGTATGGCTACACCTTC.

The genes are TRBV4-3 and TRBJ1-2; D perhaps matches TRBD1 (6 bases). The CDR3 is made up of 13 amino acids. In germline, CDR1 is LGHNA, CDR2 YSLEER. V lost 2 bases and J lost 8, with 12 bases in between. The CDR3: CASSQKRGRGYTF. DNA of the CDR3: TGCGCCAGCAGCCAAAAAAGGGGGAGGGGCTACACCTTC.

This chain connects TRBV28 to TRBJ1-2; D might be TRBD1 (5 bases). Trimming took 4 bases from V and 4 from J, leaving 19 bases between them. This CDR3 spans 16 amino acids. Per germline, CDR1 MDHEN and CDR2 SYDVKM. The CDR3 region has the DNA TGTGCCAGCAGTTCCTCGTTATCGGGGCCGATCTATGGCTACACCTTC. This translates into CASSSSLSGPIYGYTF.

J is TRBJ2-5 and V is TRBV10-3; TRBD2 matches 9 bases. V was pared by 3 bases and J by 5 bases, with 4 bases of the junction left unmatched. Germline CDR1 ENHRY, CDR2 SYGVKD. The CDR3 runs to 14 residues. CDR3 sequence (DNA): TGTGCCATCAGTGATGGCGCGGGGGGGGAGACCCAGTACTTC. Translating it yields CAISDGAGGETQYF.

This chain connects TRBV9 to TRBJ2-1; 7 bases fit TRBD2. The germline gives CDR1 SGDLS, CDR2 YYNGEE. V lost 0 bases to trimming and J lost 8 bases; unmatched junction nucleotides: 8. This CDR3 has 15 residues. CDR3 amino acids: CASSVGGGRGDEQFF. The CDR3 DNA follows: TGTGCCAGCAGCGTAGGGGGCGGGAGAGGCGATGAGCAGTTCTTC.